This T cell receptor (beta chain) was sequenced in a study of cytomegalovirus exposure and HLA in healthy donors. CDR3 length: 14 residues. The J segment lost 5 bases and the V segment lost 5 bases, leaving 9 bases of the junction unmatched. Germline assignment: CDR1 SGHRS and CDR2 YFSETQ. PCR was performed using 60 Vbeta and 13 Jbeta primers. Measured with immunoSEQ multiplex PCR; TCRdb has only the in-frame clones, and not every one. The sample contains 120,000 or so clones, roughly 78% of which appear only once. Source material: PBMCs. V and J are TRBV5-1 and TRBJ2-5; 7 bases line up with TRBD1. The clonotype originates from a man in his thirties or forties in good health and CMV-seropositive. In nucleotides, the CDR3 is TGCGCCAGCAGATACACAGGGGTTGGGGAGACCCAGTACTTC. Translating gives CASRYTGVGETQYF.